This T cell receptor (beta chain) stems from a study of T-cell reconstitution after alpha-beta-depleted transplantation in children. A library of TCRbeta sequences, prepared with unique molecular identifiers, was generated. TCRdb processed the PCR reads anew with MiXCR; each CDR3 protein has one entry. Here the sample spans about 900,000 distinct CDR3 sequences, 25% to 35% being singletons. General study results and limits: The main origin of T-cell counts and diversity one year after transplant was newly produced T cells.

The CDR3 has 12 residues. Trimming shortened V by 3 bases and J by 9 bases, and 12 bases separated the two germline ends. Germline V lookup: CDR1 DFQATT, CDR2 SNEGSKA (reference sequence). Comments on this clonotype: Its antigen is currently unknown.

The chain links TRBV20-1 to TRBJ2-1; D gene uncertain. The input for sequencing was PBMCs, mostly from graft donor cells, taken 360 days after TCRalphabeta/CD19-depleted stem cell transplant. The receptor's source is a boy under two years old who had a stem cell transplant for SCID, so the T cells may come from the graft donor. CDR3 region: CSARDQGIEQFF. Here the CDR3 DNA reads TGCAGTGCTAGGGACCAAGGCATTGAGCAGTTCTTC.